This is a list of T cell receptor beta chains from one sample in a study of T cell responses to AZD1222 COVID-19 vaccine. The repertoire was sequenced with immunoSEQ multiplex PCR; TCRdb's copy has only in-frame clones and lacks some. The repertoire consists of under 130,000 clones, with roughly nine tenths occurring once and the leading ten covering 44%. This specimen was peripheral blood, taken 28 days after the second AZD1222 dose. All receptors come from an adult who received the AZD1222 COVID-19 vaccine. Each CDR3 is given with its conserved first and last residue. A D gene is named only where the DNA matches it firmly. Rows may omit the clone size; those that give it use once, few, many or a size class.

TGTGCCAGTAGTCCTGCTCCATTCAGGGCTGGGGCCAACGTCCTGACTTTC CASSPAPFRAGANVLTF TRBJ2-6 . TRBV19 .
TGTGCCAGCAGCCTACTAGGTTCCACAGATACGCAGTATTTT CASSLLGSTDTQYF TRBJ2-3 . TRBV7-9 .
TGTGCCACCGAGGGGCCAGAGGACGTCCAGTACTTC CATEGPEDVQYF TRBJ2-7 . TRBV28 .
TGTGCCAGTAGTGAAGACGATAGCAATCAGCCCCAGCATTTT CASSEDDSNQPQHF TRBJ1-5 . TRBV19 .
TGTGCCATCAGTCCGGGACAAGAGACCAGCACAGATACGCAGTATTTT CAISPGQETSTDTQYF TRBJ2-3 . TRBV10-3 .
TGTGCCTGGTCGGGGGGGGGTGGCTACACCTTC CAWSGGGGYTF TRBJ1-2 . TRBV30 .
TGTGCCAGCAGCCAAAGGCTATCCTACGAGCAGTACTTC CASSQRLSYEQYF TRBJ2-7 . TRBV6-5 .
TGTGCCAGCTCACCATCTTCGGACGTCCGGAGCTCCTATAATTCACCCCTCCACTTT CASSPSSDVRSSYNSPLHF TRBJ1-6 . TRBV18 .
TGTGCCTGGAGGCGTCTTTCTGAAGCTTTCTTT CAWRRLSEAFF TRBJ1-1 . TRBV30 once
TGTGCCAGCAAGCTAGATTCGGTTAGGGGGAACGAGCAGTACTTC CASKLDSVRGNEQYF TRBJ2-7 . TRBV6-5 .
TGTGCCTGGAAAGCCAGCGGGTCGGATACGCAGTATTTT CAWKASGSDTQYF TRBJ2-3 . TRBV30 .
TGTGCCAGCAGCCCCGACGCGGGGGCGGCTTTCTTT CASSPDAGAAFF TRBJ1-1 . TRBV7-2 .
TGCGCCAGCAGCCCGTCCCGCAGGGAGCGGAAGAACGAGCAGTACTTC CASSPSRRERKNEQYF TRBJ2-7 . TRBV5-1 .
TGTGCCAGCAGTACCCACAACTATGGCTACACCTTC CASSTHNYGYTF TRBJ1-2 . TRBV28 .
TGTGCCAGCAGCTCAGGGGGGAATCAGCCCCAGCATTTT CASSSGGNQPQHF TRBJ1-5 TRBD1 TRBV7-2 .
TGTGCCACTACGGCGACAACCGGGTACACTGAAGCTTTCTTT CATTATTGYTEAFF TRBJ1-1 . TRBV10-3 .
TGTGCCAGCAGCTTATCTCTTCCGAACACCGGGGAGCTGTTTTTT CASSLSLPNTGELFF TRBJ2-2 . TRBV7-6 .
TGTGCCAGCAGCTTAGATAGCTACAATGAGCAGTTCTTC CASSLDSYNEQFF TRBJ2-1 . TRBV11-3 .
TGTGCCAGCTCAACGGGGGACACCCGAGAGCAGTACTTC CASSTGDTREQYF TRBJ2-7 . TRBV18 .
TGTGCCAGCAGTTTTGGGGAGGGAAGGGGGAAATACGAGCAGTACTTC CASSFGEGRGKYEQYF TRBJ2-7 . TRBV28 .
TGTGCCAGCAGTTTTTGGGCAGGGATTTCACCCCTCCACTTT CASSFWAGISPLHF TRBJ1-6 . TRBV27 few
TGTGCCAGCAGCGTCGATTCGAACACCGGGGAGCTGTTTTTT CASSVDSNTGELFF TRBJ2-2 . TRBV9 .
TGTGCCAGCGGGACTATCAATGAGCAGTTCTTC CASGTINEQFF TRBJ2-1 TRBD2 TRBV12-3/TRBV12-4 .
TGTGCCAGCAGCTTAGGATTAGATACGCAGTATTTT CASSLGLDTQYF TRBJ2-3 . TRBV11-2 .
TGTGCCAGCAGCGTAGCAGGGTACACTGAAGCTTTCTTT CASSVAGYTEAFF TRBJ1-1 . TRBV9 .
TGCAGCGCCCCGTTCGGGGGTCGCTACACCTTC CSAPFGGRYTF TRBJ1-2 . TRBV29-1 .
TGTGCCTGGAGTGTCCGGGAGAACACTGAAGCTTTCTTT CAWSVRENTEAFF TRBJ1-1 . TRBV30 .
TGTGCCAGCAGCGCCACCCCGACCTACGAGCAGTACTTC CASSATPTYEQYF TRBJ2-7 . TRBV9 .
TGCGCCAGCTCAGGGGACCCCCCACGGGAGACCCAGTACTTC CASSGDPPRETQYF TRBJ2-5 . TRBV5-1 .
TGTGCCAGCATTTTACAGGGTAGGAATCAGCCCCAGCATTTT CASILQGRNQPQHF TRBJ1-5 . TRBV28 .
TGTGCCAGCAGTTTCTCCTTCAGGGGGATCTCTGGGGCCAACGTCCTGACTTTC CASSFSFRGISGANVLTF TRBJ2-6 TRBD1 TRBV27 .
TGTGCCAGCAGCCAAGACCGGGTCGGCTACACCTTC CASSQDRVGYTF TRBJ1-2 . TRBV14 .
TGTGCCAGCTCCCGCACAGGGGAAGGAACCGGGGAGCTGTTTTTT CASSRTGEGTGELFF TRBJ2-2 TRBD1 TRBV28 once
TGTGCCAGCAGCAAAGAGGGTTCCAGGGATGAGCAGTTCTTC CASSKEGSRDEQFF TRBJ2-1 . TRBV2 few
TGTGCCAGCAGCCGTCAGGGACCCGGGGAGCTGTTTTTT CASSRQGPGELFF TRBJ2-2 . TRBV3-1/TRBV3-2 .
TGTGCCAGCAGTTTAAAGGGGTTTGAGCAGTACTTC CASSLKGFEQYF TRBJ2-7 . TRBV28 .
TGTGCCAGCAGCTTAGGGTCAGGGCGGACTGAAGCTTTCTTT CASSLGSGRTEAFF TRBJ1-1 . TRBV7-8 .
TGTGCCAGCAGCTTAGTTTCGTCGGGAGGGCCGGGAGAGCAGTACTTC CASSLVSSGGPGEQYF TRBJ2-7 TRBD2 TRBV7-2 .
TGTGCCAGCAGCCCGGGACTACGCAACAATGAGCAGTTCTTC CASSPGLRNNEQFF TRBJ2-1 TRBD2 TRBV7-9 .
TGTGCCAGCAGCCAAGCCTACGAGCAGTACTTC CASSQAYEQYF TRBJ2-7 . TRBV7-6 .
TGTGCCAGCAGGCGGACAGGGATCTACGAGCAGTACTTC CASRRTGIYEQYF TRBJ2-7 TRBD1 TRBV28 few
TGTGCCAGCAGTTACCAGGGACCGGACACTGAAGCTTTCTTT CASSYQGPDTEAFF TRBJ1-1 . TRBV6-6 .